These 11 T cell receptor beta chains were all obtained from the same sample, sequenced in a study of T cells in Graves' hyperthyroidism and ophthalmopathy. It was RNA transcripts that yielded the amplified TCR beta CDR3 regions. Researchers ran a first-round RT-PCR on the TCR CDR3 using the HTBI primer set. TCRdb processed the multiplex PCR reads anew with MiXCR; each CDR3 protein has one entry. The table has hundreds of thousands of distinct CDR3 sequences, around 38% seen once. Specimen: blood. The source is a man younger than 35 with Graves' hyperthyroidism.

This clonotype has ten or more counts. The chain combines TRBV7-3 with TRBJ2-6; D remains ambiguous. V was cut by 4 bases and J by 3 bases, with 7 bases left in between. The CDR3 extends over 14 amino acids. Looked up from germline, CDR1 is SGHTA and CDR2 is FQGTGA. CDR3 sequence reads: CASSSMLGANVLTF. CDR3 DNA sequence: TGTGCCAGCAGCTCAATGCTTGGGGCCAACGTCCTGACTTTC.

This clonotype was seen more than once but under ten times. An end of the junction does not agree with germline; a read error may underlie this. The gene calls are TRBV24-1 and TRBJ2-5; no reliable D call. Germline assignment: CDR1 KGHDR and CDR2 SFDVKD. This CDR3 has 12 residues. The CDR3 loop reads CATSDFPLPWHF. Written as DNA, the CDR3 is TGTGCCACCAGTGATTTTCCCCTGCCCTGGCACTTC.

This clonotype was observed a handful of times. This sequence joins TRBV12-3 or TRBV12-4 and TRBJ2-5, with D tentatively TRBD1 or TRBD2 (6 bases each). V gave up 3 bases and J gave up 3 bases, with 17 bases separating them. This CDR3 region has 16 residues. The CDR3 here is CASSFGGDNTEETQYF. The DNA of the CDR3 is TGTGCCAGCAGTTTTGGCGGGGACAACACCGAAGAGACCCAGTACTTC.

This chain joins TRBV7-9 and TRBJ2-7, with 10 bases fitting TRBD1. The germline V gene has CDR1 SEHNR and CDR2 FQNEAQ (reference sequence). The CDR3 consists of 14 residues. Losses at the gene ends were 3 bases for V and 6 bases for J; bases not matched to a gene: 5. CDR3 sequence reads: CASSFRDRGAEQYF. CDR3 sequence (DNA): TGTGCCAGCAGCTTCCGGGACAGGGGAGCCGAGCAGTACTTC.

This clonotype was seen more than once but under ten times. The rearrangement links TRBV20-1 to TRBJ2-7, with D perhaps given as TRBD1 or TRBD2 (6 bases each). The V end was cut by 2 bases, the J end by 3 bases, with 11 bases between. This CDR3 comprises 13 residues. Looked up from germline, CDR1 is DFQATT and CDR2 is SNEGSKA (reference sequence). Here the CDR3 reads CSARRGAGYEQYF. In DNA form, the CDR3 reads TGCAGTGCTAGAAGGGGGGCGGGCTACGAGCAGTACTTC.

The CDR3 protein is CSARDGRDPRETQYF. Written as DNA, the CDR3 is TGCAGTGCTAGAGATGGGCGGGACCCGAGGGAGACCCAGTACTTC. V and J are TRBV20-1 and TRBJ2-5, with D perhaps matching TRBD2 (6 bases). CDR1 is DFQATT, CDR2 SNEGSKA, per germline (reference sequence). CDR3 length: 15 residues. Trimming took off 0 bases at V and 5 bases at J, with 16 bases between the two ends.

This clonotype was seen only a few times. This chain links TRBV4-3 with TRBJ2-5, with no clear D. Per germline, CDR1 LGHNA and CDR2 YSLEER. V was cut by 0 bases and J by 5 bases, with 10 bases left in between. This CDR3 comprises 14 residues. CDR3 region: CASSQDMSSETQYF. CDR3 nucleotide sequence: TGCGCCAGCAGCCAAGATATGTCTTCGGAGACCCAGTACTTC.

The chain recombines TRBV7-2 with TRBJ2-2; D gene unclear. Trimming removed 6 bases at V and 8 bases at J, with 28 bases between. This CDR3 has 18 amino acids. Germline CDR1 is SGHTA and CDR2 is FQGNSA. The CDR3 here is CASSYSIAWDRALGELFF. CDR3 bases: TGTGCCAGCAGTTACTCCATCGCTTGGGATCGTGCGTTGGGGGAGCTGTTTTTT.

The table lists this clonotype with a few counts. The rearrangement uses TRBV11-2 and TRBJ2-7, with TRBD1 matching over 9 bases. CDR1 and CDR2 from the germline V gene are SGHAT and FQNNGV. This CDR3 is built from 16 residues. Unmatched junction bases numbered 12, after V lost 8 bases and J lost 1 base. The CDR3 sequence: CASLGRTGTGSYEQYF. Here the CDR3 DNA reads TGTGCCAGCTTGGGCCGAACCGGGACAGGGTCCTACGAGCAGTACTTC.

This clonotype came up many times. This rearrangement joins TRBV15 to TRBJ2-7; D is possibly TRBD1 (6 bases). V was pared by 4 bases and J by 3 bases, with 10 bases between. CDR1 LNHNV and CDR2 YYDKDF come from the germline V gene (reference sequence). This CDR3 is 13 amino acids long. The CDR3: CATSKGHFYEQYF. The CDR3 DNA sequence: TGTGCCACCAGCAAGGGACACTTCTACGAGCAGTACTTC.

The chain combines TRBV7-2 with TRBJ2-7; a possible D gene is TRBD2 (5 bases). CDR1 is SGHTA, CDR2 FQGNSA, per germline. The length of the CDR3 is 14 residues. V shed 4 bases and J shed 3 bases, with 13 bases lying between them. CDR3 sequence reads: CASSSVLEGYEQYF. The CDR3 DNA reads TGTGCCAGCAGCTCAGTCCTAGAGGGCTACGAGCAGTACTTC.